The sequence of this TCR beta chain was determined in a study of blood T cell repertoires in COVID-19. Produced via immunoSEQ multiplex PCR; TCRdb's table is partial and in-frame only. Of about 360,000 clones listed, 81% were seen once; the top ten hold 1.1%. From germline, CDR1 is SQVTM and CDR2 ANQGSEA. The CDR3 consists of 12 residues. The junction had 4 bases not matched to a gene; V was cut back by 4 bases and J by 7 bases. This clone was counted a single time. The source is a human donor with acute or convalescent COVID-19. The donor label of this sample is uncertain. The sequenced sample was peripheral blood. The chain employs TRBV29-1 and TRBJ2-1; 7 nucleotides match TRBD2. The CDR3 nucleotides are TGCAGCGTTGGGACTAGACTTAATGAGCAGTTCTTC. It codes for CSVGTRLNEQFF.